This TCR beta chain was captured by sequencing in a study of tumor and adjacent non-tumor tissue in lung cancer. Whole-study context: Histology: about twelve adenocarcinoma, a couple of squamous cell carcinoma, 1 small cell lung cancer.

As concerns this clonotype: A junction end diverges from the germline sequence, so it may reflect a read error.

No cell sorting was done before RNA was extracted from the tissue. TCRbeta libraries were built with three rounds of nested PCR, modified from ARM-PCR. TCRdb independently ran MiXCR on the multiplex PCR reads; one entry per CDR3 protein. This sample has about 110,000 distinct CDR3 sequences, with about 75% found just once. The clonotype was recovered from a woman aged 55-69 years with non-small cell lung cancer. Sequences were obtained from lung tumor tissue.

The DNA for the CDR3 is TGCGCCAACAGCCCGAGCGGGAGGGCTGGTGATGAGCAGTTCTTC. This translates into CANSPSGRAGDEQFF. The gene calls are TRBV4-3 and TRBJ2-1, with 10 positions matching TRBD2. CDR3 length: 15 amino acids. Germline V CDR1 and CDR2: LGHNA, YSLEER.